Following are 10 T cell receptor beta chains from one sample sequenced in a study of identical twins. TCRdb recomputed calls from the 5' RACE reads with MiXCR, one row per CDR3 protein. The sample contains 500,000 to 550,000 distinct CDR3 sequences, under 25% of which appear only once. The same specimen was also included in a second study, on yellow fever vaccine responses in identical twins.

The sample comprised CD4+ T cells sorted from blood. The receptors here all came from a woman aged 18-29 years in good health.

This clonotype was found a few times. CDR3 sequence: CATSRGTSGRAIVEQFF. CDR3 DNA sequence: TGTGCCACCAGCAGAGGGACTAGCGGGAGGGCCATCGTTGAGCAGTTCTTC. The chain carries TRBV15 and TRBJ2-1, with 15 nucleotides matching TRBD2. The CDR3 is 17 residues long. The germline gives CDR1 LNHNV, CDR2 YYDKDF (reference sequence). The V gene end was trimmed by 1 base and the J gene end by 9 bases; junction bases not matched to a gene: 7.

This clonotype was found a few times. The chain uses TRBV24-1 and TRBJ2-1; D perhaps matches TRBD2 (6 bases). Germline V gene lookup returns CDR1 KGHDR and CDR2 SFDVKD. The CDR3 runs 16 residues. Trimming took 4 bases from V and 6 from J, leaving 18 bases between them. CDR3 nucleotide sequence: TGTGCCACCAGTGAGGGGGGACTCGCCAACCTCAATGAGCAGTTCTTC. This gives the protein CATSEGGLANLNEQFF.

The rearrangement joins TRBV3-1 to TRBJ2-5; 8 nucleotides align to TRBD2. CDR1 is LGHDT and CDR2 is YNNKEL in the germline V gene (reference sequence). The length of the CDR3 is 16 residues. Trimming at V came to 2 bases and at J to 2 bases, leaving 7 bases not matched to a gene. CDR3 loop: CASSQNAGGLQETQYF. In nucleotides, the CDR3 is TGTGCCAGCAGCCAAAATGCGGGGGGACTACAAGAGACCCAGTACTTC.

The table lists this clonotype with a few counts. The chain combines TRBV11-2 with TRBJ1-1; D not resolved. Germline V lookup: CDR1 SGHAT, CDR2 FQNNGV. V lost 2 bases and J 1 base, leaving 14 bases between the germline ends. The CDR3 loop spans 16 amino acids. DNA of the CDR3: TGTGCCAGCAGCTTATCGGCGGACCCAAGGAACACTGAAGCTTTCTTT. It codes for CASSLSADPRNTEAFF.

This clonotype was observed a few times. The CDR3 DNA reads TGTGCCATCAGTGCGAAAGCGGGAGCTCTAGATACGCAGTATTTT. Its protein product is CAISAKAGALDTQYF. The chain carries TRBV10-3 and TRBJ2-3, with 8 nucleotides matching TRBD2. The CDR3 sequence is 15 residues long. CDR1 and CDR2 from the germline V gene are ENHRY and SYGVKD. V lost 4 bases to trimming and J lost 5 bases; unmatched junction nucleotides: 8.

The V call is TRBV2, the J call TRBJ2-1; 13 nucleotides agree with TRBD2. Germline-derived CDR1 and CDR2 are SNHLY and FYNNEI. J lost 4 bases, V lost 9 bases, and 3 bases had no gene match. The CDR3 length is 14 residues. CDR3 coding DNA: TGTGCCAGTCGGACTAGCGGGAGATACAATGAGCAGTTCTTC. It translates to CASRTSGRYNEQFF. Full variable domain (outside the CDR3, taken from reference TRBV2 and TRBJ2-1): EPEVTQTPSHQVTQMGQEVILRCVPISNHLYFYWYRQILGQKVEFLVSFYNNEISEKSEIFDDQFSVERPDGSNFTLKIRSTKLEDSAMYFCASRTSGRYNEQFFGPGTRLTVL.

This chain joins TRBV29-1 and TRBJ2-2, with a tentative D call TRBD1 (5 bases). This CDR3 region has 14 residues. CDR1 and CDR2 (germline): SQVTM, ANQGSEA. CDR3 in amino acids: CSHLGQANTGELFF. The CDR3 nucleotides read TGCAGTCACCTGGGGCAGGCCAACACCGGGGAGCTGTTTTTT.

This chain uses TRBV20-1 with TRBJ2-7; D is unclear. The V gene lost 3 bases and the J gene lost 0 bases, with 9 bases spanning the gap. This CDR3 is built from 13 residues. Germline V lookup: CDR1 DFQATT, CDR2 SNEGSKA (reference sequence). This CDR3 reads CSASGYSSYEQYF. CDR3 bases: TGCAGTGCTAGCGGGTACAGCTCCTACGAGCAGTACTTC.

This clonotype was seen a few times. V and J are TRBV20-1 and TRBJ2-2, with D possibly matching TRBD2 (7 bases). The length of the CDR3 is 15 residues. In germline, CDR1 is DFQATT, CDR2 SNEGSKA (reference sequence). Trimming cost V 1 base and J 0 bases, with 9 bases left between them. CDR3 sequence: CSARAGGTNTGELFF. In DNA, the CDR3 is TGCAGTGCTAGAGCGGGGGGCACGAACACCGGGGAGCTGTTTTTT.

There are a few counts of this clonotype. This chain joins TRBV6-4 and TRBJ2-3, with a possible D match to TRBD2 (6 bases). Germline V gene sequence: CDR1 MRHNA, CDR2 SNTAGT. This CDR3 region has 13 residues. Trimming removed 6 bases at V and 8 bases at J, with 15 bases between. The CDR3 bases are TGTGCCAGCAGCACGGGGGACCGAGGTACGCAGTATTTT. This gives the protein CASSTGDRGTQYF.